This T cell receptor (beta chain) appears in the sequencing data of a study of human T cells and chemical hapten exposure. Each CDR3 protein gets one entry after TCRdb re-called the RACE reads with MiXCR. Of just under 65,000 distinct CDR3 sequences in the sample, about 10% are singletons; the top ten hold 2% to 3%. Time point of the sample: patch test 3, about 24 weeks after DPC sensitization. Specified treatment: therapeutic diphenylcyclopropenone sensitization with weekly scalp DPC. From germline, CDR1 is GTSNPN and CDR2 SVGIG (reference sequence). The junction had 11 bases not matched to a gene; V was cut back by 8 bases and J by 7 bases. The CDR3 covers 14 residues. The study's findings and limits: DPC sensitization produced no change in TCRs with frequency above 1 in 1000. It was expanded TCRs that formed significantly more large CDR3 similarity clusters than controls did.

As concerns this clonotype: Its antigen is unknown.

V is TRBV30 and J is TRBJ1-6, with 7 bases identical to TRBD1. This specimen consisted of whole blood, obtained in connection with sensitization to the hapten diphenylcyclopropenone (DPC). This clonotype was sampled from a woman between 25 and 40 years old with alopecia areata. Some clones in this sample may be carry-over from other donors' samples. The CDR3 sequence is CAGARGAGNSPLHF. The CDR3 DNA sequence: TGTGCCGGCGCCAGGGGGGCAGGGAATTCACCCCTCCACTTT. Full variable domain (missing parts from reference TRBV30 and TRBJ1-6): SQTIHQWPATLVQPVGSPLSLECTVEGTSNPNLYWYRQAAGRGLQLLFYSVGIGQISSEVPQNLSASRPQDRQFILSSKKLLLSDSGFYLCAGARGAGNSPLHFGNGTRLTVT.